Following are 19 T cell receptor beta chains from one sample sequenced in a study of response to subunit inactivated influenza vaccine (dated by TCRdb to between 2017 and 2018). The library was generated by RT-PCR. The reads were generated on an Illumina HiSeq 2500. TCRdb trimmed the raw reads at Q25, called clones with MiXCR and kept productive beta chains. A single entry per CDR3 protein holds the most common genes and DNA from its merged rows. The sample profile shows about 650,000 distinct CDR3 sequences; 14% of them were found once. The ten largest clonotypes hold about 7.4% of the sample. This sample comprised PBMCs from blood, obtained 14 days before vaccination. Every receptor here comes from a man aged 50-59 years who received an inactivated influenza vaccine. Donor details come from another sample of the same person, matched by shared clones.

The chain couples TRBV12-3 or TRBV12-4 to TRBJ2-7; 7 nucleotides match TRBD1. With V trimmed by 4 bases and J by 0 bases, 15 bases remained unmatched. The CDR3 consists of 18 residues. The chain's CDR3 is CASSSVSLGQSISYEQYF. DNA for the CDR3: TGTGCCAGCAGTTCGGTCTCTTTGGGACAGTCGATCTCCTACGAGCAGTACTTC.

The sample holds many counts of this clonotype. The chain has TRBV11-2 and TRBJ2-3, with 11 bases aligning to TRBD2. Germline CDR1 reads SGHAT; CDR2 reads FQNNGV. CDR3 length equals 20 residues. Trimming cost V 4 bases and J 0 bases; bases outside gene matches: 15. This chain's CDR3 is CASSSEFGTSGLYSTDTQYF. CDR3 coding DNA: TGTGCCAGCAGCTCCGAGTTCGGGACTAGCGGCTTATATAGCACAGATACGCAGTATTTT.

In its sample, this clonotype was seen many times. The gene calls are TRBV12-3 or TRBV12-4 and TRBJ2-1; 7 positions match TRBD2. The CDR3 has 14 amino acids. The ends lost 5 bases at V and 0 bases at J; junction bases unmatched: 1. CDR3 DNA: TGTGCCAGCAGTGGCGGGAGCTCCTACAATGAGCAGTTCTTC. This translates into CASSGGSSYNEQFF.

Only a few counts were recorded for this clonotype. This chain connects TRBV6-5 to TRBJ2-7, with D perhaps being TRBD1 or TRBD2 (5 bases each). This CDR3 comprises 14 residues. Germline lookup yields CDR1 MNHEY and CDR2 SVGAGI. Trimming took 0 bases from V and 6 from J, leaving 12 bases between them. The CDR3 nucleotides are TGTGCCAGCAGTTACTCCGGGGCTGAGTTCGAGCAGTACTTC. Amino acids: CASSYSGAEFEQYF.

The table lists this clonotype with a few counts. V and J are TRBV9 and TRBJ2-2, with D unclear. CDR3 length equals 14 residues. CDR1 SGDLS and CDR2 YYNGEE come from the germline V gene. V was cut by 4 bases and J by 0 bases, with 7 bases left in between. The CDR3 DNA sequence: TGTGCCAGCAGCATGGGTTCGAACACCGGGGAGCTGTTTTTT. Translation: CASSMGSNTGELFF.

In its sample, this clonotype was seen a few times. This chain joins TRBV20-1 and TRBJ1-1; no definite D call. Trimming removed 2 bases at V and 4 bases at J, with 14 bases between. CDR1 DFQATT and CDR2 SNEGSKA come from the germline V gene (reference sequence). This CDR3 is built from 14 residues. For the CDR3, the DNA is TGCAGTGCTAGACAAAATGGCCTGGGCACTGAAGCTTTCTTT. It is translated as CSARQNGLGTEAFF.

V and J are TRBV6-2 or TRBV6-3 and TRBJ2-2, with D unclear. Germline CDR1 is MNHEY and CDR2 is SVGEGT. The CDR3 has 13 residues. Trimming took 3 bases from V and 3 from J, leaving 5 bases between them. The CDR3 here is CASSYYYTGELFF. The DNA for the CDR3 is TGTGCCAGCAGTTATTACTACACCGGGGAGCTGTTTTTT.

This clonotype was seen repeatedly, ten times or more. The rearrangement joins TRBV28 to TRBJ2-7; D may be TRBD2 (6 bases). Germline-derived CDR1 and CDR2 are MDHEN and SYDVKM. Trimming stripped 7 bases from V and 2 bases from J, with 18 bases between. The CDR3 has 15 amino acids. CDR3 loop: CASKGDWGPTYEQYF. CDR3 DNA sequence: TGTGCCAGCAAAGGGGACTGGGGACCCACCTACGAGCAGTACTTC.

This clonotype was detected only a few times. This chain links TRBV2 with TRBJ2-5, with D tentatively TRBD2 (7 bases). The CDR3 covers 13 residues. Trimming took 5 bases from V and 7 from J, leaving 14 bases between them. Germline CDR1 is SNHLY and CDR2 is FYNNEI. As DNA, the CDR3 is TGTGCCAGCAGTCTTAACAGGGAGGGGACCCAGTACTTC. This codes for CASSLNREGTQYF.

The chain joins TRBV3-1 to TRBJ2-5, with D possibly being TRBD2 (6 bases). The CDR3 spans 16 residues. V shed 4 bases and J shed 2 bases, with 17 bases lying between them. Germline V gene sequence: CDR1 LGHDT, CDR2 YNNKEL (reference sequence). CDR3 DNA sequence: TGTGCCAGCAGCCGGACGGAGGGGCTCCTACAAGAGACCCAGTACTTC. Its protein is CASSRTEGLLQETQYF.

The V gene is TRBV30, the J gene TRBJ1-1; D call uncertain. The CDR3 totals 11 residues. Germline loops: CDR1 GTSNPN, CDR2 SVGIG (reference sequence). Between the trimmed V and J ends, which lost 4 bases and 8 bases, there was a span of 11 bases. The CDR3 DNA is TGTGCCTGGACCAACAGAATAGAAGCTTTCTTT. Translation: CAWTNRIEAFF.

This clonotype was observed many times. This chain uses TRBV7-9 with TRBJ1-4; D is possibly TRBD1 (5 bases). The germline V gene has CDR1 SEHNR and CDR2 FQNEAQ (reference sequence). The CDR3 consists of 15 residues. Trimming left V 5 bases short and J 8 bases short, with 18 bases between. DNA for the CDR3: TGTGCCAGCAGCCTGAGCCAGGGAAGAGTCGAAAAACTGTTTTTT. This encodes CASSLSQGRVEKLFF. Variable domain in full (rest from reference TRBV7-9 and TRBJ1-4): DTGVSQNPRHKITKRGQNVTFRCDPISEHNRLYWYRQTLGQGPEFLTYFQNEAQLEKSRLLSDRFSAERPKGSFSTLEIQRTEQGDSAMYLCASSLSQGRVEKLFFGSGTQLSVL.

The rearrangement links TRBV4-1 to TRBJ2-4; TRBD1 matches at 9 bases. The V gene end was trimmed by 4 bases and the J gene end by 5 bases; junction bases not matched to a gene: 15. The germline CDR1 and CDR2 sequences are MGHRA and YSYEKL. The CDR3 has 18 amino acids. CDR3 sequence reads: CASSPEGQGGLLENIQYF. CDR3 bases: TGCGCCAGCAGCCCCGAGGGACAGGGAGGGTTGTTGGAAAACATTCAGTACTTC.

This clonotype appeared once. This chain connects TRBV20-1 to TRBJ2-1; 7 bases agree with TRBD2. CDR3 length: 14 residues. The V gene's germline CDR1 is DFQATT and CDR2 SNEGSKA (reference sequence). The V gene end was trimmed by 1 base and the J gene end by 9 bases; junction bases not matched to a gene: 9. CDR3 sequence (DNA): TGCAGTGCTAGAGGCCCCACAGCGGGACCTGAGCAGTTCTTC. Translation: CSARGPTAGPEQFF.

This clonotype was detected only a few times. CDR3 protein: CASSLRDNDNSPLHF. CDR3 in DNA: TGCGCCAGCAGCCTTCGGGACAATGATAATTCACCCCTCCACTTT. This chain connects TRBV5-1 to TRBJ1-6, with a weak D call TRBD1 (6 bases). The germline V and J ends were trimmed by 4 bases and 5 bases, with 13 bases remaining between them. Germline CDR1 and CDR2: SGHRS and YFSETQ. The CDR3 consists of 15 residues.

This clonotype was seen a few times. The chain employs TRBV7-9 and TRBJ2-7; the D gene is possibly TRBD2 (5 bases). V lost 0 bases and J lost 2, with 17 bases in between. CDR1 SEHNR and CDR2 FQNEAQ come from the germline V gene (reference sequence). The CDR3 runs to 17 residues. CDR3 nucleotide sequence: TGTGCCAGCAGCTTAGCGGGTCGGGGTAAACTTACCTACGAGCAGTACTTC. Its translation is CASSLAGRGKLTYEQYF.

This clonotype was counted between two and nine times. J is TRBJ2-3 and V is TRBV20-1; a possible D gene is TRBD1 (6 bases). The CDR3 contains 13 residues. V lost 5 bases and J 4 bases, leaving 13 bases between the germline ends. From germline, CDR1 is DFQATT and CDR2 SNEGSKA (reference sequence). Here the CDR3 reads CSAFHREADTQYF. The CDR3 DNA sequence: TGCAGTGCTTTTCACAGGGAAGCAGATACGCAGTATTTT.

This clonotype was seen repeatedly, ten times or more. V and J are TRBV7-2 and TRBJ1-6; TRBD1 aligns across 8 bases. The CDR3 length is 17 residues. V gave up 5 bases and J gave up 9 bases; unmatched junction bases: 15. The germline V gene encodes CDR1 SGHTA and CDR2 FQGNSA. CDR3 loop: CASSTRQGRFQSSPLHF. CDR3 nucleotide sequence: TGTGCCAGCAGCACACGACAGGGGAGATTTCAAAGTTCACCCCTCCACTTT.

Only a few counts were recorded for this clonotype. CDR3 protein: CASSLRTFYEQYF. In nucleotides, the CDR3 is TGTGCCAGCAGCCTGAGAACATTCTACGAGCAGTACTTC. This chain joins TRBV11-2 and TRBJ2-7; D unresolved. The ends were cut back, 5 bases at V and 3 bases at J, with 11 bases in the middle. Per germline, CDR1 SGHAT and CDR2 FQNNGV. The CDR3 totals 13 residues.